The entry below describes one TCR beta chain. The sample is drawn from a study of blood T cell repertoires in COVID-19. Assay used: immunoSEQ multiplex PCR; TCRdb lists only in-frame clones, some missing. The profile shows about 330,000 clones, roughly 87% of them singletons. The sequencing sample was made of peripheral blood. This TCR was sampled from a man younger than 40 with COVID-19, enrolled during active disease.

As DNA, the CDR3 is TGTGCCACCAGCCCTAAGGCCTCCGGACTAGCGGGTTCCCGCATCTCCTACGAGCAGTACTTC. Its translation is CATSPKASGLAGSRISYEQYF. The chain recombines TRBV15 with TRBJ2-7; 11 bases are a match to TRBD2. This CDR3 is 21 amino acids long. Trimming at V came to 5 bases and at J to 0 bases, leaving 21 bases not matched to a gene. The germline V gene has CDR1 LNHNV and CDR2 YYDKDF (reference sequence). Full variable domain (rest looked up from reference TRBV15 and TRBJ2-7): DAMVIQNPRYQVTQFGKPVTLSCSQTLNHNVMYWYQQKSSQAPKLLFHYYDKDFNNEADTPDNFQSRRPNTSFCFLDIRSPGLGDTAMYLCATSPKASGLAGSRISYEQYFGPGTRLTVT.